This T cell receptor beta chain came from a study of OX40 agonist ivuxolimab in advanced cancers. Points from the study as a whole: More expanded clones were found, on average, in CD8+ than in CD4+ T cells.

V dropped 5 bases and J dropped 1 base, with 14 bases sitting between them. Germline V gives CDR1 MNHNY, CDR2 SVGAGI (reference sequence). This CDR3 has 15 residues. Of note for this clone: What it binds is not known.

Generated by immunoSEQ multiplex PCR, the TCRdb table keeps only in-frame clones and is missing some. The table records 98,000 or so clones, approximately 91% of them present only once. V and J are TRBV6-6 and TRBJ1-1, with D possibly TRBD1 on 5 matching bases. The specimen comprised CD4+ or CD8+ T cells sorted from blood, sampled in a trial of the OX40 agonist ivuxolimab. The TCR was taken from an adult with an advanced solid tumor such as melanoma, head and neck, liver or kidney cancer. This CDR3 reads CASSRWQGANTEAFF. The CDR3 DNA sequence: TGTGCCAGCAGTCGCTGGCAGGGCGCGAACACTGAAGCTTTCTTT.